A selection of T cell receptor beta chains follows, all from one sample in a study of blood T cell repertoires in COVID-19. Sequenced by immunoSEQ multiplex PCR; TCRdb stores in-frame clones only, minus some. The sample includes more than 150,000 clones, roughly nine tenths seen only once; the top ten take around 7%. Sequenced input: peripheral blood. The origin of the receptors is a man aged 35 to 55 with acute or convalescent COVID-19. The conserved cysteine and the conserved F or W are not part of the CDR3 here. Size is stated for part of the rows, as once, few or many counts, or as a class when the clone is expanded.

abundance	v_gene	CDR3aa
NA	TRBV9	ASSPTGETGY
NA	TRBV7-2	ASSLSWGDTEAF
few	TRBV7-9	ASSFFDEQF
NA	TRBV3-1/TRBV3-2	ASSQGPGGVDGYT
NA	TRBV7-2	ASSGQAGGTDTQY
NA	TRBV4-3	ASRQGLNTGELF
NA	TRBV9	ASSAGQISGNTIY
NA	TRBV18	ASSPDSTSRQPQH
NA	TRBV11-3	ASSLADRTDTQY
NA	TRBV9	ASSVASGAGQETQY
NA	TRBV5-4	ASRLAGIPDTQY
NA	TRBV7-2	ASSLAGTGRNQPQH
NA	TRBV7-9	ASTPPGQANEKLF
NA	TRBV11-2	ASSLERGGREQF
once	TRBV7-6	ASSLAEVNTEAF
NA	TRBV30	AWRVGGTDTQY
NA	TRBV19	ASSKGWTGSYEQY
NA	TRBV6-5	ASRSGTGDYGYT
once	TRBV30	AWKLGNTIY
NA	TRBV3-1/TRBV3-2	ASSQGGGRTNEKLF
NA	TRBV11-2	ASSLERTKAF
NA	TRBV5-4	ASSLERAGEKLF
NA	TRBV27	ASSLSEGARGYT
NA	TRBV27	ASSARWTGSYEQY
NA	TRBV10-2	ASSAGDSNQPQH
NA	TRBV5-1	ASSWVGTPNTGELF
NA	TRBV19	ASSTGQGWGYT
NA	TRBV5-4	ASSSSPPGVLSYNEQF
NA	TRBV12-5	ASGLVLGRGYIEQF
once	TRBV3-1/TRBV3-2	ASSQDRLAGGTDTQY
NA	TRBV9	ASSIDLAGAWDTQY